This T cell receptor (beta chain) was captured by sequencing in a study of T cells in Graves' hyperthyroidism and ophthalmopathy. This clonotype came up a few times. From RNA transcripts, TCR beta CDR3 regions were amplified. HTBI primers were employed in a first-round RT-PCR of the TCR CDR3. TCRdb re-analysed the multiplex PCR reads in MiXCR, keeping a single row per CDR3 protein. The repertoire holds roughly 290,000 distinct CDR3 sequences, with roughly an eighth as singletons. After removal of 5 bases from V and 7 bases from J, the junction contained 6 bases not matched to a gene. This CDR3 region has 14 residues. Germline V CDR1 and CDR2: SGHRS, YFSETQ.

This TCR was recovered from a woman in her thirties or forties with Graves' hyperthyroidism. Sequenced material: blood. This chain joins TRBV5-1 and TRBJ1-6; 7 bases align to TRBD1. For the CDR3, the DNA is TGCGCCAGCAGAGACGGGACAGCCAATTCACCCCTCCACTTT. The encoded protein is CASRDGTANSPLHF. The entire variable domain, with the rest obtained from reference TRBV5-1 and TRBJ1-6, is as follows: KAGVTQTPRYLIKTRGQQVTLSCSPISGHRSVSWYQQTPGQGLQFLFEYFSETQRNKGNFPGRFSGRQFSNSRSEMNVSTLELGDSALYLCASRDGTANSPLHFGNGTRLTVT.